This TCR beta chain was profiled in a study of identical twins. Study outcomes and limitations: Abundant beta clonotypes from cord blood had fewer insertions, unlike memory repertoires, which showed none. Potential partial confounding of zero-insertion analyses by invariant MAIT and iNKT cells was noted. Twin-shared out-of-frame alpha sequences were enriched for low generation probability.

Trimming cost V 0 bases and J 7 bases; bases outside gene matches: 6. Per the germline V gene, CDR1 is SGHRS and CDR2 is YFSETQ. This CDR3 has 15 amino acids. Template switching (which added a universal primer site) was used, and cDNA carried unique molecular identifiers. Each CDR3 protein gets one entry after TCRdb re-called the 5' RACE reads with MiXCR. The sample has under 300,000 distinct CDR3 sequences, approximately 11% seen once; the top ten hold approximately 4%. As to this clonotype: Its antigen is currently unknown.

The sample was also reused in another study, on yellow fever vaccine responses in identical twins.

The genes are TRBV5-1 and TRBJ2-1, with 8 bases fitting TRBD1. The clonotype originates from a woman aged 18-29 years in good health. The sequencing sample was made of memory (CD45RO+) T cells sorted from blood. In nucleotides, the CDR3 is TGCGCCAGCAGCTTGGTGGGACAGGCCCAAAATGAGCAGTTCTTC. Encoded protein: CASSLVGQAQNEQFF.